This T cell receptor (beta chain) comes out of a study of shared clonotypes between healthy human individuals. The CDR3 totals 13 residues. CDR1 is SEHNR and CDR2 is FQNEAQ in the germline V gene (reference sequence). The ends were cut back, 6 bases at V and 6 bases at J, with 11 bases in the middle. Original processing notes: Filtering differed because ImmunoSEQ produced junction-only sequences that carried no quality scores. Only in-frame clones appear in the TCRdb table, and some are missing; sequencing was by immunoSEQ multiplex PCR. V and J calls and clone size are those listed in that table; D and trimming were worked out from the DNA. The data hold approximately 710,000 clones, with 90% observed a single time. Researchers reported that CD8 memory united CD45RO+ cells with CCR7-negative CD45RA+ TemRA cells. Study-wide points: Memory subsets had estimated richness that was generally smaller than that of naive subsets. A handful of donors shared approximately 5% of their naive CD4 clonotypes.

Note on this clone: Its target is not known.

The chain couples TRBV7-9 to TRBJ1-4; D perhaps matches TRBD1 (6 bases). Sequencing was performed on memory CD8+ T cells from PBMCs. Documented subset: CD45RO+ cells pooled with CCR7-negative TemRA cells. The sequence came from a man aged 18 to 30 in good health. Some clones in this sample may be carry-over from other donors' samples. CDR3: CASRTGTHEKLFF. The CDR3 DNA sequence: TGTGCCAGCAGAACAGGGACACATGAAAAACTGTTTTTT.